This T cell receptor beta chain was observed in a study of blood T cell repertoires in COVID-19. The V gene's germline CDR1 is SGHAT and CDR2 FQNNGV. The CDR3 is 15 residues long. V was cut by 2 bases and J by 3 bases, with 11 bases left in between. Original processing notes: Researchers report that nucleated cell counts were estimated from reference gene primer amplification. Produced via immunoSEQ multiplex PCR; TCRdb's table is partial and in-frame only. V, J and clone size reflect that table, while D and trimming were determined from the DNA. The data show around 180,000 clones, with 70% to 90% seen just once and approximately 11% held by the top ten.

The sequence was obtained from a human donor with active or convalescent COVID-19. The donor label of this sample is uncertain. This chain connects TRBV11-2 to TRBJ1-5; D might be TRBD1 (6 bases). Sequencing input: peripheral blood. CDR3 DNA sequence: TGTGCCAGCAGCTTAAACGGACAGATCAATCAGCCCCAGCATTTT. Translating it yields CASSLNGQINQPQHF.